The 30 T cell receptor beta chains below were found in one sample sequenced in a study of chronic HIV infection and antiretroviral therapy. TCRdb fed the 5' RACE reads into MiXCR, producing one record per CDR3 protein. This repertoire shows about 48,000 distinct CDR3 sequences, about 18% found once; its top ten account for over 2.5%. The sample comprised peripheral blood. Source of these receptors: an adult who had HIV and had not received antiretroviral therapy, or was an uninfected healthy control (not recorded which).

The chain has TRBV28 and TRBJ1-5, with no clear D. V lost 7 bases and J lost 6, with 13 bases in between. Germline V gene sequence: CDR1 MDHEN, CDR2 SYDVKM. This CDR3 contains 13 residues. The CDR3 DNA reads as TGTGCCAGCATGAAGGAGGGAGGTCAGCCCCAGCATTTT. Translated: CASMKEGGQPQHF.

J is TRBJ2-3 and V is TRBV4-1; D not resolved. V lost 1 base and J lost 5, with 4 bases in between. Germline V lookup: CDR1 MGHRA, CDR2 YSYEKL. This CDR3 is 12 amino acids long. The CDR3, as DNA: TGCGCCAGCAGCCAAGCTCTAGATACGCAGTATTTT. Protein sequence: CASSQALDTQYF.

This clonotype turned up a few times. The chain is built from TRBV27 and TRBJ2-3; 9 positions agree with TRBD2. V shed 10 bases and J 7 bases; nucleotides not matched to a gene: 9. The CDR3 sequence is 13 residues long. CDR1 and CDR2 from the germline V gene are MNHEY and SMNVEV (reference sequence). The CDR3 nucleotides read TGTGCCACCATGGGACTAGCTTTTTATACGCAGTATTTT. Translated, it gives CATMGLAFYTQYF.

This clonotype was found a few times. V and J are TRBV29-1 and TRBJ1-1, with TRBD1 identical over 7 bases. The CDR3 consists of 14 residues. The junction had 6 bases not matched to a gene; V was cut back by 5 bases and J by 0 bases. CDR1 is SQVTM, CDR2 ANQGSEA, per germline. The CDR3 here is CSVSGGDMNTEAFF. The CDR3 coding sequence is TGCAGCGTTTCAGGGGGAGATATGAACACTGAAGCTTTCTTT.

In its sample, this clonotype was seen a few times. The V call is TRBV29-1, the J call TRBJ2-3; 9 positions match TRBD1. CDR1 is SQVTM and CDR2 is ANQGSEA in the germline V gene. The CDR3 sequence is 13 residues long. Trimming removed 3 bases from V and 4 bases from J; junction bases left unmatched: 2. CDR3 coding DNA: TGCAGCGTTGAGCACAGGGGGCCAGATACGCAGTATTTT. Residues: CSVEHRGPDTQYF.

This clonotype showed up just a few times. V and J are TRBV27 and TRBJ1-3, with 10 bases matching TRBD1. The CDR3 is made up of 16 amino acids. Germline V gene sequence: CDR1 MNHEY, CDR2 SMNVEV (reference sequence). The V and J ends lost 6 bases and 1 base, in that order; junction bases with no gene match: 6. The CDR3 DNA reads as TGTGCCAGCAGCAGACAGGGGGCCCAATCTGGAAACACCATATATTTT. It translates to CASSRQGAQSGNTIYF.

This clonotype was seen only a few times. The chain links TRBV4-2 to TRBJ1-4, with no clear D. The ends were cut back, 1 base at V and 7 bases at J, with 4 bases in the middle. CDR1 and CDR2 from the germline V gene are LGHNA and YNFKEQ. The CDR3 length is 12 residues. CDR3 coding DNA: TGTGCCAGCAGCCAAGGGCCTGAAAAACTGTTTTTT. Its translation: CASSQGPEKLFF.

This clonotype was recorded a few times. The gene calls are TRBV30 and TRBJ2-4; perhaps D is TRBD1 or TRBD2 (7 bases each). V was pared by 2 bases and J by 9 bases, with 14 bases between. Germline-derived CDR1 and CDR2 are GTSNPN and SVGIG (reference sequence). The CDR3 contains 13 residues. The CDR3 nucleotides read TGTGCCTGGAGTCCAGGGGGGGACGGCATTCAGTACTTC. It yields the protein CAWSPGGDGIQYF.

The chain is built from TRBV29-1 and TRBJ2-3; no clear D gene. Germline assignment: CDR1 SQVTM and CDR2 ANQGSEA. There are 10 residues in the CDR3. V was cut by 3 bases and J by 10 bases, with 8 bases left in between. CDR3 nucleotide sequence: TGCAGCGTTGAGAGGTCTGCGCAGTATTTT. Translated, it gives CSVERSAQYF.

In this sample, this clonotype turned up a few times. This chain links TRBV6-5 with TRBJ1-5, with 7 bases lining up with TRBD1. J gave up 6 bases and V 0 bases, and 14 bases lay outside the gene matches. CDR1 is MNHEY, CDR2 SVGAGI, per germline. The CDR3 spans 18 residues. The DNA of the CDR3 is TGTGCCAGCAGTTACTCCGCCCCGATAACAGGGGTTCGTCAGCCCCAGCATTTT. Protein: CASSYSAPITGVRQPQHF.

This clonotype was found a few times. The J gene is TRBJ1-1, the V gene TRBV28, with D perhaps TRBD1 (5 bases). Deletions cut 7 bases from V and 3 bases from J, with 21 bases between. There are 16 residues in the CDR3. Looked up from germline, CDR1 is MDHEN and CDR2 is SYDVKM. The CDR3 region is CASTQDVGRGDTEAFF. The CDR3, as DNA: TGTGCCAGCACCCAAGACGTGGGACGTGGGGACACTGAAGCTTTCTTT. Looking up the rest from reference TRBV28 and TRBJ1-1 gives the full variable domain: DVKVTQSSRYLVKRTGEKVFLECVQDMDHENMFWYRQDPGLGLRLIYFSYDVKMKEKGDIPEGYSVSREKKERFSLILESASTNQTSMYLCASTQDVGRGDTEAFFGQGTRLTVV.

This clonotype came up a few times. This rearrangement joins TRBV10-3 to TRBJ1-4; unclear D gene. V lost 8 bases and J 3 bases, leaving 10 bases between the germline ends. In germline, CDR1 is ENHRY, CDR2 SYGVKD. This CDR3 is built from 13 residues. For the CDR3, the DNA is TGTGCCATCGCGGCAGGTCCTAATGAAAAACTGTTTTTT. Amino acids: CAIAAGPNEKLFF.

The CDR3: CASSLVGRTTGNTIYF. CDR3 nucleotide sequence: TGTGCCAGCAGCTTAGTTGGAAGGACGACTGGAAACACCATATATTTT. The V call is TRBV7-2, the J call TRBJ1-3; no definite D call. The V end lost 1 base, the J end lost 2 bases, and 12 bases lay between the germline ends. The CDR3 totals 16 residues. The V gene's germline CDR1 is SGHTA and CDR2 FQGNSA.

The table lists this clonotype with a few counts. This rearrangement joins TRBV7-6 to TRBJ2-3; D remains ambiguous. Trimming removed 5 bases at V and 6 bases at J, with 15 bases between. The CDR3 runs 14 residues. Germline V gene data show CDR1 as SGHVS and CDR2 as FNYEAQ. CDR3 in DNA: TGTGCCAGCAGCCCCGAGTCATTAGGGGATACGCAGTATTTT. This gives the protein CASSPESLGDTQYF.

This clonotype was observed at least ten times. This sequence joins TRBV28 and TRBJ1-2; a possible D gene is TRBD1 (5 bases). In germline, CDR1 is MDHEN, CDR2 SYDVKM. The V gene lost 5 bases and the J gene lost 4 bases, with 8 bases spanning the gap. The CDR3 sequence is 12 residues long. CDR3 DNA: TGTGCCAGCAGTCCCGACAGCTATGGCTACACCTTC. Translated: CASSPDSYGYTF.

V gene TRBV7-9 combines with J gene TRBJ1-1; D uncertain. Deletions cut 3 bases from V and 1 base from J, with 9 bases between. This CDR3 spans 14 amino acids. Germline V CDR1 and CDR2: SEHNR, FQNEAQ (reference sequence). This CDR3 is CASSLGSKNTEAFF. For the CDR3, the DNA is TGTGCCAGCAGCTTGGGCAGCAAGAACACTGAAGCTTTCTTT. Looking up the rest from reference TRBV7-9 and TRBJ1-1 gives the full variable domain: DTGVSQNPRHKITKRGQNVTFRCDPISEHNRLYWYRQTLGQGPEFLTYFQNEAQLEKSRLLSDRFSAERPKGSFSTLEIQRTEQGDSAMYLCASSLGSKNTEAFFGQGTRLTVV.

A few counts support this clonotype. The chain employs TRBV29-1 and TRBJ2-2; D not certain. Trimming stripped 2 bases from V and 0 bases from J, with 7 bases between. The CDR3 extends over 14 amino acids. Looked up from germline, CDR1 is SQVTM and CDR2 is ANQGSEA. CDR3 sequence (DNA): TGCAGCGTTGAACAGGTAGCGAACACCGGGGAGCTGTTTTTT. Translation gives CSVEQVANTGELFF.

This clonotype was counted between two and nine times. The chain couples TRBV27 to TRBJ2-1; 8 bases align to TRBD2. Germline V gene data show CDR1 as MNHEY and CDR2 as SMNVEV (reference sequence). The CDR3 spans 17 residues. Losses at the gene ends were 1 base for V and 2 bases for J; bases not matched to a gene: 7. CDR3 coding DNA: TGTGCCAGCAGTTTATTGAGTAGCGGGACCACCTACAATGAGCAGTTCTTC. Its protein is CASSLLSSGTTYNEQFF.

A few counts support this clonotype. This sequence joins TRBV19 and TRBJ1-4; D might be TRBD1 (6 bases). In germline, CDR1 is LNHDA, CDR2 SQIVND (reference sequence). The V gene lost 6 bases and the J gene lost 14 bases, with 13 bases spanning the gap. The CDR3 loop spans 11 amino acids. The CDR3: CASSAGTRLFF. As DNA, the CDR3 is TGTGCCAGTAGCGCCGGGACAAGGCTGTTTTTT.

The chain links TRBV6-5 to TRBJ2-7, with 10 bases lining up with TRBD1. The germline V gene encodes CDR1 MNHEY and CDR2 SVGAGI. J gave up 1 base and V 1 base, and 4 bases lay outside the gene matches. The length of the CDR3 is 16 residues. The CDR3 DNA reads TGTGCCAGCAGTTACTTCCCGGGACAGGGGTCCTACGAGCAGTACTTC. This gives the protein CASSYFPGQGSYEQYF.

V is TRBV28 and J is TRBJ2-1; perhaps TRBD2 as D (6 bases). The V and J ends lost 6 bases and 0 bases respectively, with 24 bases between them. The germline V gene has CDR1 MDHEN and CDR2 SYDVKM. The CDR3 loop spans 19 amino acids. The DNA for the CDR3 is TGTGCCAGCAGCCTCCCGGGACTCGCGGTCCCCAGCTCCTACAATGAGCAGTTCTTC. It specifies CASSLPGLAVPSSYNEQFF.

The chain employs TRBV2 and TRBJ1-5; 7 nucleotides agree with TRBD1. Germline CDR1 and CDR2: SNHLY and FYNNEI. The ends lost 8 bases at V and 1 base at J; junction bases unmatched: 2. There are 13 residues in the CDR3. This CDR3 reads CASQGESNQPQHF. CDR3 nucleotides: TGTGCCAGCCAGGGGGAGAGCAATCAGCCCCAGCATTTT.

The CDR3 sequence is CASRFESDTEAFF. The CDR3 nucleotides are TGTGCCAGCAGGTTTGAGTCTGACACTGAAGCTTTCTTT. The chain recombines TRBV28 with TRBJ1-1; D is unclear. The CDR3 has 13 amino acids. The germline gives CDR1 MDHEN, CDR2 SYDVKM. V was clipped by 6 bases and J by 3 bases, with 11 bases between them.

The gene calls are TRBV28 and TRBJ1-5; TRBD1 might be the D (6 bases). The CDR3 covers 15 residues. The V and J ends lost 7 bases and 3 bases respectively, with 16 bases between them. From germline, CDR1 is MDHEN and CDR2 SYDVKM. The CDR3 nucleotides are TGTGCCAGCACCTTACAGGGACTTGACAATCAGCCCCAGCATTTT. It yields the protein CASTLQGLDNQPQHF. Filled out from reference TRBV28 and TRBJ1-5, the complete variable domain reads DVKVTQSSRYLVKRTGEKVFLECVQDMDHENMFWYRQDPGLGLRLIYFSYDVKMKEKGDIPEGYSVSREKKERFSLILESASTNQTSMYLCASTLQGLDNQPQHFGDGTRLSIL.

This clonotype was recorded a few times. This sequence joins TRBV29-1 and TRBJ2-5; the match to TRBD1 covers 8 bases. This CDR3 is built from 13 residues. Germline-derived CDR1 and CDR2 are SQVTM and ANQGSEA. The junction had 4 bases not matched to a gene; V was cut back by 2 bases and J by 5 bases. CDR3 region: CSVERTGPETQYF. Here the CDR3 DNA reads TGCAGCGTTGAACGGACAGGGCCGGAGACCCAGTACTTC. The full variable domain, in which reference TRBV29-1 and TRBJ2-5 provide the parts outside the CDR3, is SAVISQKPSRDICQRGTSLTIQCQVDSQVTMMFWYRQQPGQSLTLIATANQGSEATYESGFVIDKFPISRPNLTFSTLTVSNMSPEDSSIYLCSVERTGPETQYFGPGTRLLVL.

In its sample, this clonotype was seen a few times. The gene calls are TRBV28 and TRBJ2-3; 8 bases align to TRBD1. Per the germline V gene, CDR1 is MDHEN and CDR2 is SYDVKM. Losses at the gene ends were 4 bases for V and 1 base for J; bases not matched to a gene: 7. The CDR3 extends over 16 amino acids. In nucleotides, the CDR3 is TGTGCCAGCAGTTCTACCAGGGGGCCCCGCACAGATACGCAGTATTTT. Translation: CASSSTRGPRTDTQYF. The full variable domain, rest sourced from reference TRBV28 and TRBJ2-3, is DVKVTQSSRYLVKRTGEKVFLECVQDMDHENMFWYRQDPGLGLRLIYFSYDVKMKEKGDIPEGYSVSREKKERFSLILESASTNQTSMYLCASSSTRGPRTDTQYFGPGTRLTVL.

J is TRBJ2-7 and V is TRBV2; no clear D gene. The CDR3 is 14 residues long. CDR1 and CDR2 from the germline V gene are SNHLY and FYNNEI. V was shortened by 4 bases and J by 2 bases, with 12 bases between the two germline ends. CDR3 in DNA: TGTGCCAGCAGTGCTTACAGAGAGACCTACGAGCAGTACTTC. Amino acid sequence: CASSAYRETYEQYF. Looking up the rest from reference TRBV2 and TRBJ2-7 gives the full variable domain: EPEVTQTPSHQVTQMGQEVILRCVPISNHLYFYWYRQILGQKVEFLVSFYNNEISEKSEIFDDQFSVERPDGSNFTLKIRSTKLEDSAMYFCASSAYRETYEQYFGPGTRLTVT.

This clonotype has a handful of counts. Germline and junction disagree at one end, which may indicate a read error. The CDR3 reads CASSESGSSFF. CDR3 sequence (DNA): TGTGCCAGCAGTGAGAGCGGGAGCTCTTTTTTC. The chain links TRBV25-1 to TRBJ2-5; TRBD2 agrees at 8 bases. The CDR3 sequence is 11 residues long. Germline V CDR1 and CDR2: MGHDK, SYGVNS.

This clonotype occurred a few times. V and J are TRBV7-2 and TRBJ1-6; the D is unclear. The CDR3 is 15 residues long. V was cut by 4 bases and J by 11 bases, with 18 bases left in between. Germline V gives CDR1 SGHTA, CDR2 FQGNSA. The CDR3 DNA reads TGTGCCAGCAGCTCCAACCTCGCGGGATTGGCACCCCTCCACTTT. Translating gives CASSSNLAGLAPLHF.

The chain combines TRBV5-1 with TRBJ2-5; TRBD1 aligns across 8 bases. Germline values: CDR1 SGHRS, CDR2 YFSETQ. The CDR3 is 18 residues long. The trim removed 1 base at V and 4 bases at J, leaving 15 bases unmatched. CDR3 in amino acids: CASSLNGLGGRGLETQYF. The CDR3 nucleotides are TGCGCCAGCAGCTTGAACGGTCTAGGAGGCAGGGGGCTAGAGACCCAGTACTTC.